What follows are 15 T cell receptor beta chains derived from one specimen sequenced in a study of shared clonotypes between healthy human individuals. The data were produced by immunoSEQ multiplex PCR, yet TCRdb's version contains in-frame clones alone and is incomplete. Here the sample spans about 330,000 clones, around two thirds being singletons. Sample: memory CD4+ T cells sorted from blood. Subset given: CD45RA-negative fraction. These receptor sequences come from a man aged 25-40 years in good health.

The gene calls are TRBV5-4 and TRBJ2-5, with D possibly matching TRBD2 (7 bases). The CDR3 consists of 16 residues. The germline V gene encodes CDR1 SGHNT and CDR2 YYREEE (reference sequence). Trimming pared 4 bases from V and 4 bases from J, leaving 20 bases between. In DNA, the CDR3 is TGTGCCAGCAGCCCTAAGGTTGGGGGAGGGGGAGAGACCCAGTACTTC. Protein sequence: CASSPKVGGGGETQYF.

The CDR3 region is CASSLGRLTGELFF. As DNA, the CDR3 is TGTGCCAGCAGCTTAGGCAGGTTGACCGGGGAGCTGTTTTTT. The chain carries TRBV11-2 and TRBJ2-2; D is unclear. Germline V lookup: CDR1 SGHAT, CDR2 FQNNGV. Between the trimmed V and J ends, which lost 1 base and 5 bases, there was a span of 8 bases. CDR3 length: 14 residues.

This chain joins TRBV6-6 and TRBJ2-5, with 7 bases matching TRBD1. With 6 bases clipped from V and 1 base from J, the junction kept 11 bases outside the gene matches. Per the germline V gene, CDR1 is MNHNY and CDR2 is SVGAGI (reference sequence). The CDR3 loop spans 16 amino acids. The CDR3 loop is CASRGSDRASQETQYF. Written as DNA, the CDR3 is TGTGCCAGCAGAGGCTCCGACAGGGCCTCCCAAGAGACCCAGTACTTC.

About this clone: The same CDR3 also results from other DNA sequences found in this sample. CDR3 residues: CASSSGTGAYEQYF. The CDR3 region has the DNA TGCGCCAGCAGTTCCGGGACAGGGGCCTACGAGCAGTACTTC. V usage is TRBV5-1 and J usage is TRBJ2-7, with 10 bases that match TRBD1. The germline CDR1 and CDR2 sequences are SGHRS and YFSETQ. This CDR3 has 14 residues. V dropped 5 bases and J dropped 2; count of bases not matched to a gene: 4.

The rearrangement joins TRBV4-2 to TRBJ2-2; 7 bases are a match to TRBD2. The V and J ends lost 0 bases and 7 bases, in that order; junction bases with no gene match: 11. Per the germline V gene, CDR1 is LGHNA and CDR2 is YNFKEQ. CDR3 length equals 17 residues. The CDR3 loop is CASSQDKGGGRIGELFF. The CDR3 coding sequence is TGTGCCAGCAGCCAAGATAAAGGCGGCGGGAGAATCGGGGAGCTGTTTTTT.

This chain connects TRBV19 to TRBJ2-7, with D unresolved. The V end lost 4 bases, the J end lost 3 bases, and 10 bases lay between the germline ends. This CDR3 has 13 residues. Germline V gene sequence: CDR1 LNHDA, CDR2 SQIVND (reference sequence). For the CDR3, the DNA is TGTGCCAGTAGTACCGGCTACCGCTACGAGCAGTACTTC. Protein: CASSTGYRYEQYF. The full variable domain, rest sourced from reference TRBV19 and TRBJ2-7, is DGGITQSPKYLFRKEGQNVTLSCEQNLNHDAMYWYRQDPGQGLRLIYYSQIVNDFQKGDIAEGYSVSREKKESFPLTVTSAQKNPTAFYLCASSTGYRYEQYFGPGTRLTVT.

This chain connects TRBV7-6 to TRBJ2-1; a possible D gene is TRBD2 (5 bases). V was cut by 1 base and J by 0 bases, with 16 bases left in between. Germline loops: CDR1 SGHVS, CDR2 FNYEAQ. This CDR3 comprises 18 residues. CDR3 loop: CASSLVSAQRLSYNEQFF. In nucleotides, the CDR3 is TGTGCCAGCAGCTTAGTATCGGCACAGCGGCTCTCCTACAATGAGCAGTTCTTC.

The J gene is TRBJ1-5, the V gene TRBV28; 9 bases line up with TRBD1. CDR1 and CDR2 (germline): MDHEN, SYDVKM. The CDR3 is 14 amino acids. J was trimmed by 3 bases and V by 11 bases; bases with no gene match: 8. The chain's CDR3 is CAGQTGGNNQPQHF. In DNA form, the CDR3 reads TGTGCCGGACAGACAGGGGGGAACAATCAGCCCCAGCATTTT.

The chain carries TRBV6-1 and TRBJ1-1; no firm D call. The CDR3 is made up of 10 amino acids. Trimming took off 8 bases at V and 6 bases at J, with 7 bases between the two ends. From germline, CDR1 is MNHNS and CDR2 SASEGT. This chain's CDR3 is CASGWAEAFF. The CDR3 nucleotides read TGTGCCAGCGGGTGGGCTGAAGCTTTCTTT.

The chain links TRBV5-5 to TRBJ2-1; tentative D call: TRBD1 (6 bases). Trimming shortened V by 4 bases and J by 1 base, and 15 bases separated the two germline ends. The CDR3 is 16 residues long. Germline lookup yields CDR1 SGHKS and CDR2 YYEKEE (reference sequence). CDR3 DNA sequence: TGTGCCAGCAGCCCCTGGGGGCGAGGATCCTACAATGAGCAGTTCTTC. Its translation is CASSPWGRGSYNEQFF.

The genes are TRBV5-1 and TRBJ2-7, with D possibly being TRBD2 (6 bases). Trimming removed 4 bases from V and 1 base from J, with 15 bases in between. Germline values: CDR1 SGHRS, CDR2 YFSETQ. This CDR3 has 15 amino acids. As DNA, the CDR3 is TGCGCCAGCAGCGGTAGCGGTTTGAGGTCCTACGAGCAGTACTTC. It is translated as CASSGSGLRSYEQYF.

The chain recombines TRBV5-4 with TRBJ2-5; D call uncertain. The CDR3 runs 12 residues. Germline loops: CDR1 SGHNT, CDR2 YYREEE (reference sequence). The germline V and J ends were trimmed by 1 base and 2 bases, with 3 bases remaining between them. The DNA of the CDR3 is TGTGCCAGCAGCTTGTGGCAAGAGACCCAGTACTTC. Protein sequence: CASSLWQETQYF.

This clone was seen just once. The chain joins TRBV9 to TRBJ2-7, with 8 positions matching TRBD2. This CDR3 has 16 amino acids. The germline V gene has CDR1 SGDLS and CDR2 YYNGEE. Unmatched junction bases numbered 12, after V lost 1 base and J lost 6 bases. CDR3 coding DNA: TGTGCCAGCAGCGTATGGCGGGAGGCCCCCTCCGGCGAGCAGTACTTC. It encodes CASSVWREAPSGEQYF.

This chain joins TRBV27 and TRBJ2-4, with D possibly TRBD1 on 5 matching bases. The CDR3 is 13 residues long. Germline assignment: CDR1 MNHEY and CDR2 SMNVEV (reference sequence). The ends were cut back, 6 bases at V and 8 bases at J, with 14 bases in the middle. This CDR3 reads CASRADSRDIQYF. CDR3 DNA sequence: TGTGCCAGCAGAGCTGACAGTAGGGACATTCAGTACTTC.

This chain connects TRBV18 to TRBJ2-6; D is undetermined. V lost 3 bases and J lost 2, with 11 bases in between. Germline V gene sequence: CDR1 KGHSH, CDR2 LQKENI. The CDR3 has 16 residues. CDR3 protein: CASSPYHGAGANVLTF. In nucleotides, the CDR3 is TGTGCCAGCTCACCCTACCACGGAGCTGGGGCCAACGTCCTGACTTTC.